This note documents a single T cell receptor (beta chain) sequence. These data are taken from a study of control samples from healthy donors and cancer patients. Using immunoSEQ multiplex PCR, the repertoire was profiled, and TCRdb retains in-frame clones only, with some absent. The table shows roughly 180,000 clones, with 85% to 95% occurring only once. Trimming shortened V by 6 bases and J by 4 bases, and 18 bases separated the two germline ends. CDR3 length: 15 residues. Germline CDR1 and CDR2: KGHSH and LQKENI. The gene calls are TRBV18 and TRBJ1-2; no clear D. The sequenced material came from blood. This sequence originates from a woman between 18 and 29 years old in good health. CDR3 sequence reads: CASSPVMTEGYGYTF. In DNA form, the CDR3 reads TGTGCCAGCTCGCCAGTTATGACCGAGGGCTATGGCTACACCTTC.